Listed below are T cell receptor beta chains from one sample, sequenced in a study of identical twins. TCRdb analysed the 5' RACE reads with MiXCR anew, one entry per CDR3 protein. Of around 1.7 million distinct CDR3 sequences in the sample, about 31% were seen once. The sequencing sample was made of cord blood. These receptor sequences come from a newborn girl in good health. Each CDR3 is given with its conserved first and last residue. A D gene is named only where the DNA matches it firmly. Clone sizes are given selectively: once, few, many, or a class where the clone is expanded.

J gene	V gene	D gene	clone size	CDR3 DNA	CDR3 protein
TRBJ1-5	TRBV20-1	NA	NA	TGCAGTGCCGAGAGCTTGGGGGACAAAGGCGATCAGCCCCAGCATTTT	CSAESLGDKGDQPQHF
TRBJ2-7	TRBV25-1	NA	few	TGTGCCAGCAGTGAGGGCCCACCCCGCTACGAGCAGTACTTC	CASSEGPPRYEQYF
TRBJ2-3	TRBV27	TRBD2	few	TGTGCCAGCAGTTTATTGAGGACTAGCGGTAGCACAGATACGCAGTATTTT	CASSLLRTSGSTDTQYF
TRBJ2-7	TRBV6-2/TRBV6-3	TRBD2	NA	TGTGCCAGCAGTTATGGGACGGGAGGGAGGTTCTACGAGCAGTACTTC	CASSYGTGGRFYEQYF
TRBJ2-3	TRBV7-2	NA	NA	TGTGCCAGCAGCTCGGGTAGCGGAATAGCTAGCACAGATACGCAGTATTTT	CASSSGSGIASTDTQYF
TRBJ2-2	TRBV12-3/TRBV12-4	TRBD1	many	TGTGCCAGCAGCTTAGGGGGCGCCGGGGAGCTGTTTTTT	CASSLGGAGELFF
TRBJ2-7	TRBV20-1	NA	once	TGCAGTGCTAGCTACCGACCTCCGGGAGCGAGCTCCTACGAGCAGTACTTC	CSASYRPPGASSYEQYF
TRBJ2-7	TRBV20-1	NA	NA	TGCAGTGCTAGAGATACAGGGTCGCGGGAGCAGTACTTC	CSARDTGSREQYF
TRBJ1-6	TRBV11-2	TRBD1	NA	TGTGCCAGCAGCTCCGACAGGGGGCTGGGTATTCCCCTCCACTTT	CASSSDRGLGIPLHF
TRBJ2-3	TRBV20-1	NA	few	TGCAGTGCTAGAGTAGGGCGGGGCACCACAGATACGCAGTATTTT	CSARVGRGTTDTQYF
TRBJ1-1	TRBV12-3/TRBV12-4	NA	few	TGTGCCAGCAGTTTAAGGCGGACGGGGACTGAAGCTTTCTTT	CASSLRRTGTEAFF
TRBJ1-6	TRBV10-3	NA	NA	TGTGCCATCAGTGAGTCGCTCTTCAACAAGGGGGGATATAATTCACCCCTCCACTTT	CAISESLFNKGGYNSPLHF
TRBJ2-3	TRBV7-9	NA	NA	TGTGCCAGCAGCTTATCATATCGGATCCCCACAGATACGCAGTATTTT	CASSLSYRIPTDTQYF
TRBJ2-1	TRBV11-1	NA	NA	TGTGCCAGCAGCTCCCACCGGACTTACAATGAGCAGTTCTTC	CASSSHRTYNEQFF
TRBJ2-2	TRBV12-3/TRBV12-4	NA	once	TGTGCCAGCAGTTGGTTGCGGTCGAACACCGGGGAGCTGTTTTTT	CASSWLRSNTGELFF
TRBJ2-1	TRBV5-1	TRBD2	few	TGCGCCAGCAGCTTGGAACCGGGACTACGAAATGAGCAGTTCTTC	CASSLEPGLRNEQFF
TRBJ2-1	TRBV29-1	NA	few	TGCAGCGTTGAAGGGCTGGTAGGGGATGAGCAGTTCTTC	CSVEGLVGDEQFF
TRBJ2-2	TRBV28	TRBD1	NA	TGTGCCAGCAGTTTATCGGTAAAAACCGGGACAGCGAACACCGGGGAGCTGTTTTTT	CASSLSVKTGTANTGELFF
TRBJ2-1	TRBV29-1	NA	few	TGCAGCGTTGAAGGGCCTCTCGCCTACAATGAGCAGTTCTTC	CSVEGPLAYNEQFF
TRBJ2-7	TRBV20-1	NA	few	TGCAGCTCCACGGCGTATGGTACCTACGAGCAGTACTTC	CSSTAYGTYEQYF
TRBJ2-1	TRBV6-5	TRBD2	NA	TGTGCCAGCAGTTCCCCCGGGACTAGCCAGTATGAGCAGTTCTTC	CASSSPGTSQYEQFF
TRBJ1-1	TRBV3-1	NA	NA	TGTGCCAGGAGCCAAGAAAGACTTCAGGGGAACACTGAAGCTTTCTTT	CARSQERLQGNTEAFF
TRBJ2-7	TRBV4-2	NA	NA	TGTGCCAGCAGCCAAGAGTGGACGTCCGACAATGAGCAGTACTTC	CASSQEWTSDNEQYF
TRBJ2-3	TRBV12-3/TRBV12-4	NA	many	TGTGCCAGCAGTTTATGGACAGATACGCAGTATTTT	CASSLWTDTQYF
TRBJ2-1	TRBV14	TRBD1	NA	TGTGCCAGCAGCCACCAAAGGGGGCTCGCCTACAATGAGCAGTTCTTC	CASSHQRGLAYNEQFF
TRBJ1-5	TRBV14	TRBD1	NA	TGTGCCAGGCACAGGGGGCATCAGCCCCAGCATTTT	CARHRGHQPQHF
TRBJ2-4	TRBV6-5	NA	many	TGTGCCAGCACCGACAGGGCCAAAAACATTCAGTACTTC	CASTDRAKNIQYF
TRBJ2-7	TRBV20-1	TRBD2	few	TGCAGTGCTATAATAACCTTAGCGGGAGAAGCCTACGAGCAGTACTTC	CSAIITLAGEAYEQYF
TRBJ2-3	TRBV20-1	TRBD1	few	TGCAGTGCTAGAGCCCTCCCCAGGGGGCGCGGCACAGATACGCAGTATTTT	CSARALPRGRGTDTQYF
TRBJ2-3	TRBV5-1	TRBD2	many	TGCGCCAGCAGTCCTTTCGGGGGGACAGATACGCAGTATTTT	CASSPFGGTDTQYF
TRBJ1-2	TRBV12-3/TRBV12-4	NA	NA	TGTGCCAGCAGTTATAGGTTCGGCTCCTATGGCTACACCTTC	CASSYRFGSYGYTF
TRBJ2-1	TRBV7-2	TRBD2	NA	TGTGCCAGCAGCTTCTCCGGGATTAGCGGGAGGGTAAATGAGCAGTTCTTC	CASSFSGISGRVNEQFF
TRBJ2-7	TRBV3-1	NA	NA	TGTGCCAGCAGCCCCCAAGGGAGACTGGTAGCCTACGAGCAGTACTTC	CASSPQGRLVAYEQYF
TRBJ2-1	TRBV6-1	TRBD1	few	TGTGCCAGTATCCGGGACAGATACAATGAGCAGTTCTTC	CASIRDRYNEQFF
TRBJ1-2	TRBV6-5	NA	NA	TGTGCCAGCCACCGCAGGGCTAACTATGGCTACACCTTC	CASHRRANYGYTF
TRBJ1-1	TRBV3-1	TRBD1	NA	TGTGCCAGCAGCCGAGGGACAGGCAGTGGGGTCACTGAAGCTTTCTTT	CASSRGTGSGVTEAFF
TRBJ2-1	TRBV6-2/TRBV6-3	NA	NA	TGTGCCAGCAGCTCTGTGAACTACAATGAGCAGTTCTTC	CASSSVNYNEQFF
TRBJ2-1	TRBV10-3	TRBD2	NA	TGTGCCATACGGACTAGCGGGAGTCACTACAATGAGCAGTTCTTC	CAIRTSGSHYNEQFF
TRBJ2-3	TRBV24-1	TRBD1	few	TGTGCCACCAGATCAATAACAGGGGGAACAGATACGCAGTATTTT	CATRSITGGTDTQYF
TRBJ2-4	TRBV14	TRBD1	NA	TGTGCCAGCAACCAACAGGGGGTAAACATTCAGTACTTC	CASNQQGVNIQYF
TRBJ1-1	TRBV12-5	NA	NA	TGTGCTAGTGGTTTGGTTCCCGTGGGTCAAGGGGTCATGAACACTGAAGCTTTCTTT	CASGLVPVGQGVMNTEAFF
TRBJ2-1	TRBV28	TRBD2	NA	TGTGCCAGCAGTTTAATCGGGCGGGAGGGCCTTAATGAGCAGTTCTTC	CASSLIGREGLNEQFF
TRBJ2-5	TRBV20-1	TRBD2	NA	TGCAGTGCTAGGGCCCGGACTAGCCCCCAAGAGACCCAGTACTTC	CSARARTSPQETQYF
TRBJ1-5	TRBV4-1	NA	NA	TGCGCCAGCAGCCAACAGGGGAAGAAGCAGCCCCAGCATTTT	CASSQQGKKQPQHF
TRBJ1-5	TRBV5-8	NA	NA	TGTGCCAGCAGCTTGGGTCAGCTCTATAGCAATCAGCCCCAGCATTTT	CASSLGQLYSNQPQHF
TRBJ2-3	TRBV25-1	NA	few	TGTGCCAGCAGTGAATGGCAGCCCTCTAGCACAGATACGCAGTATTTT	CASSEWQPSSTDTQYF
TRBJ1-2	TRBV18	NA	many	TGTGCCAGCAGCCCGGAGCTGGGGTATGGCTACACCTTC	CASSPELGYGYTF
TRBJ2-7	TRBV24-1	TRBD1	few	TGTGCCCCCGGGGACAGGGCCTACGAGCAGTACTTC	CAPGDRAYEQYF
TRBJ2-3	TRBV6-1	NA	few	TGTGCCAGCAGCCGAGGGGCTGGTGTAACAGATACGCAGTATTTT	CASSRGAGVTDTQYF
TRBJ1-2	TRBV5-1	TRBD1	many	TGCGCCAGCAAATACGGATTGGGACAGGGCTATGGCTACACCTTC	CASKYGLGQGYGYTF
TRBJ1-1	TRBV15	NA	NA	TGTGCCACCAGCAAACGGCGGCGGAGCGAAGCTTTCTTT	CATSKRRRSEAFF
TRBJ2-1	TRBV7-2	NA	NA	TGTGCCAGCAGGACGGGGGCCCTCTACAATGAGCAGTTCTTC	CASRTGALYNEQFF
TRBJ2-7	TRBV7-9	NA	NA	TGTGCCAGCAGCCCCTATTTAAAGGGGGGGGCCTACGAGCAGTACTTC	CASSPYLKGGAYEQYF
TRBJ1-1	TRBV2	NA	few	TGTGCCAGCAGCCCGGGCTGGACTGAAGCTTTCTTT	CASSPGWTEAFF
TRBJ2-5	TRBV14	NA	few	TGTGCCAGCAGCCCCCCAGGGTGGGGGACCCAGTACTTC	CASSPPGWGTQYF